This TCR beta chain was retrieved from a study of blood T cell repertoires in COVID-19. CDR1 is SGHRS, CDR2 YFSETQ, per germline. This CDR3 has 15 amino acids. V lost 4 bases to trimming and J lost 6 bases, with 17 bases between them. Repertoires were generated with immunoSEQ multiplex PCR, while TCRdb's copy carries only in-frame clones and drops some. This table holds roughly 99,000 clones, 90% to 95% found once. Sequenced material: peripheral blood. The V call is TRBV5-1, the J call TRBJ1-5, with D perhaps matching TRBD1 (5 bases). The receptor comes from a woman aged 25 to 39 with acute or convalescent COVID-19. CDR3 region: CASSPGVDTTQPQHF. DNA of the CDR3: TGCGCCAGCAGCCCCGGAGTGGACACAACTCAGCCCCAGCATTTT.